This T cell receptor beta chain is from a study of shared clonotypes between healthy human individuals. Replicate PCRs from sorted subsets contained around 200 ng DNA, which is around 30,000 T cell genomes. Using immunoSEQ multiplex PCR, the repertoire was profiled, and TCRdb retains in-frame clones only, with some absent. The table records fewer than 3 million clones, under 95% of them present only once. Study-wide results and caveats: Clonotype sharing levels among donors were expected to vary with sequencing depth. Larger estimated richness was generally recorded for naive subsets relative to memory subsets.

Subsets obtained from CD4+ cells comprised CD45RA+ naive and CD45RA-negative memory cells. Of note for this clone: The target antigen is unknown. The sample holds other DNA sequences that translate to the same CDR3.

This TCR was recovered from a man aged 18 to 29 in good health. Some clones in this sample may be carry-over from other donors' samples. Specimen: naive CD4+ T cells from PBMCs. As to subset: CD45RA+ positively selected.

The CDR3 sequence is CASSLGSQETQYF. The CDR3 nucleotides are TGTGCCAGCAGCTTAGGGTCACAAGAGACCCAGTACTTC. The chain recombines TRBV11-3 with TRBJ2-5; D gene uncertain. The V gene's germline CDR1 is SGHNT and CDR2 YENEEA. V shed 1 base and J shed 2 bases, with 5 bases lying between them. The CDR3 is 13 amino acids.